This record covers a single T cell receptor (beta chain). Some clones are missing from TCRdb's copy, which holds only in-frame ones; the method was immunoSEQ multiplex PCR. The data show some 87,000 clones, 75% to 85% seen once. The sample originates from a study of ipilimumab plus nivolumab after autologous stem cell transplantation. Per germline, CDR1 SGHTA and CDR2 FQGNSA. Trimming took 4 bases from V and 5 from J; bases not matched to a gene: 10. CDR3 length: 15 residues. This TCR was sampled from a male donor with diffuse large B-cell lymphoma. V usage is TRBV7-2 and J usage is TRBJ2-5, with 7 nucleotides matching TRBD1. Sequences were derived from PBMCs, sampled in a trial of ipilimumab plus nivolumab as post-transplant consolidation. This chain's CDR3 is CASSYIGGFRETQYF. The CDR3 DNA sequence: TGTGCCAGCAGCTACATAGGGGGCTTCAGGGAGACCCAGTACTTC.